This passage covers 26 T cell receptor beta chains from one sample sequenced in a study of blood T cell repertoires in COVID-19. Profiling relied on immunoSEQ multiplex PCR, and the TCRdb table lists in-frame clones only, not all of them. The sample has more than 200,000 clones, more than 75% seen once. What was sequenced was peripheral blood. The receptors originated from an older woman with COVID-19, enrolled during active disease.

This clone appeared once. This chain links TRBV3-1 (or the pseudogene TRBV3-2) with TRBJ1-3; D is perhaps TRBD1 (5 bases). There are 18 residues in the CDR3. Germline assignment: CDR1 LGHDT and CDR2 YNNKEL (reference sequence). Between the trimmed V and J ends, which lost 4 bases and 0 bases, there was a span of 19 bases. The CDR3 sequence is CASSRKPQGGSSGNTIYF. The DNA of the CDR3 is TGTGCCAGCAGCCGGAAACCTCAGGGTGGCAGCTCTGGAAACACCATATATTTT.

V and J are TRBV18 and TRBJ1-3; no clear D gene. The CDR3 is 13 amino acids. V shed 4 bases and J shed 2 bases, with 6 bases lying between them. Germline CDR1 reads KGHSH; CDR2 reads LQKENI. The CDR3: CASSRGTGNTIYF. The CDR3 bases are TGTGCCAGCTCACGAGGGACTGGAAACACCATATATTTT.

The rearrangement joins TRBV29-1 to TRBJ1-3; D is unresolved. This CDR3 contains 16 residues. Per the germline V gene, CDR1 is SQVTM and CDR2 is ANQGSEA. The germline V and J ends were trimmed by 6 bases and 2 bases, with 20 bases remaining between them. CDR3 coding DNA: TGCAGCGTCGATACCCAGCGGGGAGTAGCTGGAAACACCATATATTTT. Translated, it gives CSVDTQRGVAGNTIYF.

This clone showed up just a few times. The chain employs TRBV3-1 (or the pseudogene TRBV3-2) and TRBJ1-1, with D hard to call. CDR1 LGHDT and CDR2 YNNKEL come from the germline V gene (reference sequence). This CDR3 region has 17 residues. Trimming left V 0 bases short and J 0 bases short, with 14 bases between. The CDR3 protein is CASSQDRGRRMNTEAFF. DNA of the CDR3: TGTGCCAGCAGCCAAGATCGAGGGAGACGGATGAACACTGAAGCTTTCTTT.

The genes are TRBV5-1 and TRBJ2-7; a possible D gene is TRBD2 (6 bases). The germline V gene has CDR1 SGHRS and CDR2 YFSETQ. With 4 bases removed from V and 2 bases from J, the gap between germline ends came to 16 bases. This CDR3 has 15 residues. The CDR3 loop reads CASSGGVGPTYEQYF. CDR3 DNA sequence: TGCGCCAGCAGCGGCGGGGTGGGACCCACCTACGAGCAGTACTTC.

CDR3 bases: TGCGCCAGCAGCCCTCGGGAGGGACAGGGCACTGAAGCTTTCTTT. As protein: CASSPREGQGTEAFF. This chain joins TRBV5-1 and TRBJ1-1, with 9 bases identical to TRBD1. After removal of 4 bases from V and 4 bases from J, the junction contained 8 bases not matched to a gene. The CDR3 has 15 amino acids. From germline, CDR1 is SGHRS and CDR2 YFSETQ. The full variable domain, completed using reference TRBV5-1 and TRBJ1-1, is KAGVTQTPRYLIKTRGQQVTLSCSPISGHRSVSWYQQTPGQGLQFLFEYFSETQRNKGNFPGRFSGRQFSNSRSEMNVSTLELGDSALYLCASSPREGQGTEAFFGQGTRLTVV.

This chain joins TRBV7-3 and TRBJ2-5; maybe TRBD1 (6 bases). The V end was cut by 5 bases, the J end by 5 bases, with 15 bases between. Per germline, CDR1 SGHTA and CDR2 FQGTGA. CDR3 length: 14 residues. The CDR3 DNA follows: TGTGCCAGCAGCCCCACAGGGTTGATCGAGACCCAGTACTTC. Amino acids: CASSPTGLIETQYF.

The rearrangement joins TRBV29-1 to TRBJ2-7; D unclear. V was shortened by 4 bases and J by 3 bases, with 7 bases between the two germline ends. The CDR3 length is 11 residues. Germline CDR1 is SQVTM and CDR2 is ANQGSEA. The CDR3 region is CSVVLSYEQYF. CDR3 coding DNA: TGCAGCGTTGTACTGAGCTACGAGCAGTACTTC.

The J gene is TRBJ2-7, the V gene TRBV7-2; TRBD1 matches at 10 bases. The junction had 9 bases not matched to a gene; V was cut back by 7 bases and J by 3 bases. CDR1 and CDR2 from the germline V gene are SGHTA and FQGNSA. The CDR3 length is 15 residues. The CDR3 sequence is CASTLTGTGDYEQYF. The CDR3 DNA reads TGTGCCAGCACCCTCACCGGGACAGGGGACTACGAGCAGTACTTC.

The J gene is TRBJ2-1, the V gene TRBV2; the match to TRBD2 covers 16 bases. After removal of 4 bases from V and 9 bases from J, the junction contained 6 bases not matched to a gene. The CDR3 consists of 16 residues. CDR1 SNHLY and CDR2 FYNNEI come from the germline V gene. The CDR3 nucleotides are TGTGCCAGCAGTGCGGGACTAGCGGGAGGGGTGGTTGAGCAGTTCTTC. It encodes CASSAGLAGGVVEQFF.

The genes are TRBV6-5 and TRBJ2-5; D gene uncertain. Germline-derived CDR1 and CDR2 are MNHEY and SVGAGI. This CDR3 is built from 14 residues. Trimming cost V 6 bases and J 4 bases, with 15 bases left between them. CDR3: CASRQTLTAETQYF. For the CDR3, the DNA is TGTGCCAGCAGGCAGACATTGACGGCAGAGACCCAGTACTTC.

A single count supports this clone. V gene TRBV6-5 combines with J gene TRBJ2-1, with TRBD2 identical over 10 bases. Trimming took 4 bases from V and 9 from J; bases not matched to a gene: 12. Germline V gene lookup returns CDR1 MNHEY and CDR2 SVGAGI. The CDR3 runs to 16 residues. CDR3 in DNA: TGTGCCAGCAGTTTACCCGCCCTAGCGGGAGTGAGTGAGCAGTTCTTC. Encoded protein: CASSLPALAGVSEQFF.

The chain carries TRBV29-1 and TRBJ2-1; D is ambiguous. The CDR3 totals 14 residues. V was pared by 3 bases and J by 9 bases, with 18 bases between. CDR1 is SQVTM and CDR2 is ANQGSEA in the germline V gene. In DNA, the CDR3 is TGCAGCGTTGATCCCACTGCCTCGGGTGGTGAGCAGTTCTTC. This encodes CSVDPTASGGEQFF.

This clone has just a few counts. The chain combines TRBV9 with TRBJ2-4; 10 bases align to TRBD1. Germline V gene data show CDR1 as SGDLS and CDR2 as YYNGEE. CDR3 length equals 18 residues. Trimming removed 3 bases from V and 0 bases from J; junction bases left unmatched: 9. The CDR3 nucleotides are TGTGCCAGCAGCGCCTTACCCGGGACAGGGGTAGCCAAAAACATTCAGTACTTC. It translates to CASSALPGTGVAKNIQYF.

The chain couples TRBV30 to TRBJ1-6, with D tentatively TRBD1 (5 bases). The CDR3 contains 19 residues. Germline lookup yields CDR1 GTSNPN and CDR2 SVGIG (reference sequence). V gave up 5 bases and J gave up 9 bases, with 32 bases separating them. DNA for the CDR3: TGTGCCTGGCTCCACGAAACGCATTCCGGGGGAGATTTGGGTTCACCCCTCCACTTT. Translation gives CAWLHETHSGGDLGSPLHF. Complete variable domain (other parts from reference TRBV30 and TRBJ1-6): SQTIHQWPATLVQPVGSPLSLECTVEGTSNPNLYWYRQAAGRGLQLLFYSVGIGQISSEVPQNLSASRPQDRQFILSSKKLLLSDSGFYLCAWLHETHSGGDLGSPLHFGNGTRLTVT.

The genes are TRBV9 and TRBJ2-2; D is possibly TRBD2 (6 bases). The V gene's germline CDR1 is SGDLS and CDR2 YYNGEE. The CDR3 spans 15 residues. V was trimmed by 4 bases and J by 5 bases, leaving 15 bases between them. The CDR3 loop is CASSPQTRWTGELFF. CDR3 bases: TGTGCCAGCAGCCCCCAGACTAGGTGGACCGGGGAGCTGTTTTTT.

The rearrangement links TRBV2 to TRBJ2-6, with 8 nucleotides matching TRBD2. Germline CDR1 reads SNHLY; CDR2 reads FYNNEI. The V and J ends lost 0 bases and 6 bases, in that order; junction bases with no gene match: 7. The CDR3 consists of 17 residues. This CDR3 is CASSEARGGLEANVLTF. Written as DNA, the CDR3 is TGTGCCAGCAGTGAAGCGCGCGGGGGGTTGGAGGCCAACGTCCTGACTTTC.

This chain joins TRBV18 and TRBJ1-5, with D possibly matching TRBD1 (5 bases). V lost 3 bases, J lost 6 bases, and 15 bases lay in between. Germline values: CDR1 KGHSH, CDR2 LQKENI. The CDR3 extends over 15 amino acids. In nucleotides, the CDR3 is TGTGCCAGCTCACCCCGTCCACGGGACTCTCAGCCCCAGCATTTT. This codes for CASSPRPRDSQPQHF.

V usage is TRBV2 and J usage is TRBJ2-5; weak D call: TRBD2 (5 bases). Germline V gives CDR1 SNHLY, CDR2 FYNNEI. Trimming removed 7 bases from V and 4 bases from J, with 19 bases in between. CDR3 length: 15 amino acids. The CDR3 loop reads CASTNERAAAETQYF. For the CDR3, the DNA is TGTGCCAGCACGAATGAGAGGGCTGCCGCAGAGACCCAGTACTTC.

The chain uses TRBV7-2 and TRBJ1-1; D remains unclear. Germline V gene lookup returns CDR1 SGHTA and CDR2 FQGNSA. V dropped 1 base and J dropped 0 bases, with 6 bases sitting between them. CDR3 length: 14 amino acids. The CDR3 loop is CASSLDGVNTEAFF. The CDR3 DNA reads TGTGCCAGCAGCTTAGACGGAGTGAACACTGAAGCTTTCTTT. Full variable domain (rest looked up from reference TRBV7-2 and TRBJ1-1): GAGVSQSPSNKVTEKGKDVELRCDPISGHTALYWYRQSLGQGLEFLIYFQGNSAPDKSGLPSDRFSAERTGGSVSTLTIQRTQQEDSAVYLCASSLDGVNTEAFFGQGTRLTVV.

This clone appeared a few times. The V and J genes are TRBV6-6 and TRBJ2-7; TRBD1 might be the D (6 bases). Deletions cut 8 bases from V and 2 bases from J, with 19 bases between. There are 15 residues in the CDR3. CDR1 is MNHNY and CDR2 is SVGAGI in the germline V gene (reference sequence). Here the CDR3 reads CASRSPDRIAYEQYF. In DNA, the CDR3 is TGTGCCAGCCGCTCACCCGACAGGATCGCCTACGAGCAGTACTTC.

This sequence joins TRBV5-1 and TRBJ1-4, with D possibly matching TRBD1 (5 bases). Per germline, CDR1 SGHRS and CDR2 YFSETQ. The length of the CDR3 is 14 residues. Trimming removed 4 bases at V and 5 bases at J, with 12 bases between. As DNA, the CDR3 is TGCGCCAGCAGCAATATCCAGGGCAATGAAAAACTGTTTTTT. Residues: CASSNIQGNEKLFF.

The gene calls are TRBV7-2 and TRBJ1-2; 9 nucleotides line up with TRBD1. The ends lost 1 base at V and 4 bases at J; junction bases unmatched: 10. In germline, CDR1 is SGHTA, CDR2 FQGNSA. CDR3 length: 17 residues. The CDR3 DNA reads TGTGCCAGCAGCTTAGATAGATCCAGGACAGGGGTCTATGGCTACACCTTC. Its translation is CASSLDRSRTGVYGYTF.

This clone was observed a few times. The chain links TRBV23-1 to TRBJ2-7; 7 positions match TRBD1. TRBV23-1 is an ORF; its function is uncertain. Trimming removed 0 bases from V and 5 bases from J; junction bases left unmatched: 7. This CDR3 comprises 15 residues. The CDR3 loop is CASSQSAKTGNEQYF. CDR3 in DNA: TGCGCCAGCAGTCAATCCGCCAAGACAGGGAACGAGCAGTACTTC.

CDR3 coding DNA: TGTGCCAGCAGTTTCTCGGGACAGGGGCTAGCCAAAAACATTCAGTACTTC. It is translated as CASSFSGQGLAKNIQYF. The V gene is TRBV28, the J gene TRBJ2-4; 10 bases line up with TRBD1. V shed 3 bases, J shed 0 bases, and the junction held 5 bases outside the gene matches. Germline CDR1 reads MDHEN; CDR2 reads SYDVKM. The CDR3 spans 17 residues. The whole variable domain, remainder taken from reference TRBV28 and TRBJ2-4, is DVKVTQSSRYLVKRTGEKVFLECVQDMDHENMFWYRQDPGLGLRLIYFSYDVKMKEKGDIPEGYSVSREKKERFSLILESASTNQTSMYLCASSFSGQGLAKNIQYFGAGTRLSVL.

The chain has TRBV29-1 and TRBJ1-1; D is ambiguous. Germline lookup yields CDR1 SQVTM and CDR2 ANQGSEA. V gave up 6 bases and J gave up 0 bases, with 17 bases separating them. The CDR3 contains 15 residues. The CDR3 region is CSVYGSGSMNTEAFF. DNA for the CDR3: TGCAGCGTATATGGCTCAGGTTCCATGAACACTGAAGCTTTCTTT.